Below, 29 T cell receptor beta chains from the same sample are listed, as sequenced in a study of T cells in Graves' hyperthyroidism and ophthalmopathy. Authors of the study amplified TCR beta CDR3 regions from RNA transcripts. The HTBI primer set served for first-round RT-PCR of the TCR CDR3. In TCRdb, the multiplex PCR reads were re-called with MiXCR into one record per CDR3 protein. This table has under 250,000 distinct CDR3 sequences, roughly a quarter appearing once. The sample taken for sequencing was blood. The receptors were sampled from a woman aged 40 to 50 with Graves' ophthalmopathy.

This clonotype was seen ten or more times. The chain has TRBV19 and TRBJ2-2, with 8 bases aligning to TRBD1. Germline V gives CDR1 LNHDA, CDR2 SQIVND (reference sequence). The junction had 4 bases not matched to a gene; V was cut back by 4 bases and J by 3 bases. The CDR3 totals 15 residues. CDR3 sequence reads: CASSTGGADTGELFF. The DNA for the CDR3 is TGTGCCAGTAGTACAGGGGGCGCGGACACCGGGGAGCTGTTTTTT.

This clonotype has ten or more counts. The V gene is TRBV6-1, the J gene TRBJ1-5; D not resolved. The CDR3 consists of 14 residues. Germline values: CDR1 MNHNS, CDR2 SASEGT. Deletions cut 8 bases from V and 8 bases from J, with 19 bases between. CDR3 residues: CASGTTSIGEPQHF. The CDR3 DNA reads TGTGCCAGCGGCACCACAAGTATCGGGGAGCCCCAGCATTTT.

A note on this clonotype: One base away lies a much larger clone, so this may be a sequencing read error. The chain couples TRBV15 to TRBJ2-7; 10 nucleotides line up with TRBD2. This CDR3 contains 16 residues. CDR1 is LNHNV, CDR2 YYDKDF, per germline (reference sequence). The CDR3 protein is CAISRDPSGSSYEQYF. The CDR3 bases are TGTGCCATCAGCAGAGATCCTAGCGGGAGTTCATACGAGCAGTACTTC. Drawing the rest from reference TRBV15 and TRBJ2-7, the complete variable domain is DAMVIQNPRYQVTQFGKPVTLSCSQTLNHNVMYWYQQKSSQAPKLLFHYYDKDFNNEADTPDNFQSRRPNTSFCFLDIRSPGLGDTAMYLCAISRDPSGSSYEQYFGPGTRLTVT.

At least ten counts were recorded for this clonotype. V is TRBV19 and J is TRBJ1-5; 9 positions match TRBD1. Germline CDR1 is LNHDA and CDR2 is SQIVND (reference sequence). Trimming removed 7 bases from V and 3 bases from J; junction bases left unmatched: 7. CDR3 length: 15 amino acids. CDR3 residues: CASTRDRVYNQPQHF. In nucleotides, the CDR3 is TGTGCCAGTACCAGGGACAGGGTCTACAATCAGCCCCAGCATTTT.

This clonotype ranks as medium-sized. The chain is built from TRBV4-1 and TRBJ1-2; D not resolved. The CDR3 is 13 amino acids. The germline gives CDR1 MGHRA, CDR2 YSYEKL. Trimming removed 1 base from V and 4 bases from J, with 7 bases in between. Written as DNA, the CDR3 is TGCGCCAGCAGCCAAGTGGCCACCTATGGCTACACCTTC. This gives the protein CASSQVATYGYTF.

This clonotype occurred many times. This chain uses TRBV28 with TRBJ2-7; TRBD1 might be the D (5 bases). Germline values: CDR1 MDHEN, CDR2 SYDVKM. Between the trimmed V and J ends, which lost 4 bases and 1 base, there was a span of 11 bases. The CDR3 loop spans 14 amino acids. The CDR3 spells CASSSRGFSYEQYF. In DNA, the CDR3 is TGTGCCAGCAGTTCAAGGGGATTTTCCTACGAGCAGTACTTC.

This clonotype was seen many times. The V gene is TRBV7-9, the J gene TRBJ2-2, with D tentatively TRBD2 (5 bases). This CDR3 contains 12 residues. Germline-derived CDR1 and CDR2 are SEHNR and FQNEAQ (reference sequence). Trimming removed 4 bases at V and 7 bases at J, with 7 bases between. CDR3 nucleotide sequence: TGTGCCAGCAGCTCTGGGAGCGGGGAGCTGTTTTTT. Amino acid sequence: CASSSGSGELFF.

This clonotype has at least ten counts. The gene calls are TRBV2 and TRBJ2-5; TRBD2 aligns across 8 bases. V gave up 4 bases and J gave up 4 bases; unmatched junction bases: 5. Germline V gene lookup returns CDR1 SNHLY and CDR2 FYNNEI. The CDR3 loop spans 14 amino acids. This CDR3 is CASSGGLGRETQYF. In DNA form, the CDR3 reads TGTGCCAGCAGTGGGGGACTAGGGCGAGAGACCCAGTACTTC.

This clonotype was counted at least ten times. The gene calls are TRBV28 and TRBJ2-7; D is possibly TRBD2 (5 bases). Germline V gene lookup returns CDR1 MDHEN and CDR2 SYDVKM. With 3 bases removed from V and 6 bases from J, the gap between germline ends came to 15 bases. CDR3 length: 14 residues. CDR3 DNA: TGTGCCAGCAGTTTGGGGAGCCTCGCTAGCGAGCAGTACTTC. Its protein is CASSLGSLASEQYF.

This clonotype came up many times. This sequence joins TRBV18 and TRBJ2-5; 7 bases are shared with TRBD2. The CDR3 covers 14 residues. Germline V gene lookup returns CDR1 KGHSH and CDR2 LQKENI. The V segment lost 2 bases and the J segment 4 bases; nucleotides outside the gene matches: 4. The CDR3 protein is CASSPFGGRETQYF. CDR3 in DNA: TGTGCCAGCTCACCATTTGGCGGGAGAGAGACCCAGTACTTC.

This clonotype was detected ten times or more. The V call is TRBV6-4, the J call TRBJ1-1; D gene ambiguous. In germline, CDR1 is MRHNA, CDR2 SNTAGT. V lost 6 bases and J lost 0, with 23 bases in between. The CDR3 is 18 residues long. This CDR3 reads CASSQSPRGFYMNTEAFF. The CDR3 coding sequence is TGTGCCAGCAGCCAATCCCCGCGAGGTTTTTACATGAACACTGAAGCTTTCTTT.

The J gene is TRBJ1-5, the V gene TRBV28, with a tentative D call TRBD1 (6 bases). The germline V and J ends were trimmed by 6 bases and 4 bases, with 25 bases remaining between them. The CDR3 length is 18 residues. Germline CDR1 MDHEN, CDR2 SYDVKM. The CDR3 sequence: CASSLGTIIRPPNQPQHF. Here the CDR3 DNA reads TGTGCCAGCAGCTTGGGGACAATCATCCGTCCTCCTAATCAGCCCCAGCATTTT.

This clonotype has at least ten counts. CDR3 loop: CASSRSPDRTEAFF. The CDR3 bases are TGTGCCAGCAGTCGTAGTCCGGACCGGACTGAAGCTTTCTTT. The rearrangement uses TRBV9 and TRBJ1-1; the D is unclear. V lost 5 bases to trimming and J lost 5 bases, with 16 bases between them. From germline, CDR1 is SGDLS and CDR2 YYNGEE. This CDR3 is built from 14 residues.

The chain couples TRBV28 to TRBJ1-3, with no clear D. Germline assignment: CDR1 MDHEN and CDR2 SYDVKM. V shed 5 bases and J shed 1 base, with 12 bases lying between them. The CDR3 consists of 15 residues. CDR3 in DNA: TGTGCCAGCAGTCCTCCCTGGGGATCTGGAAACACCATATATTTT. Translation gives CASSPPWGSGNTIYF.

On this clonotype itself: The junction departs from the called germline gene at one end, perhaps through a read error. The J gene is TRBJ2-5, the V gene TRBV11-3, with 8 bases aligning to TRBD1. Germline loops: CDR1 SGHNT, CDR2 YENEEA. This CDR3 contains 13 residues. CDR3 in amino acids: CARSLDRGETQYF. For the CDR3, the DNA is TGTGCCAGGAGCTTAGACAGGGGAGAGACACAGTACTTC.

This clonotype was found many times. The chain is built from TRBV10-3 and TRBJ2-7; tentatively, D is TRBD2 (6 bases). Germline V gene lookup returns CDR1 ENHRY and CDR2 SYGVKD. The CDR3 consists of 15 residues. V shed 6 bases and J shed 0 bases, with 15 bases lying between them. The chain's CDR3 is CAISPSGVGSYEQYF. DNA of the CDR3: TGTGCCATCAGCCCCTCGGGGGTAGGCTCCTACGAGCAGTACTTC.

This clonotype was counted at least ten times. The chain has TRBV28 and TRBJ1-3, with D perhaps TRBD1 (5 bases). Looked up from germline, CDR1 is MDHEN and CDR2 is SYDVKM. This CDR3 contains 17 residues. The ends were cut back, 3 bases at V and 0 bases at J, with 15 bases in the middle. CDR3: CASSFPLYRSSGNTIYF. DNA for the CDR3: TGTGCCAGCAGTTTTCCCCTCTACAGGAGCTCTGGAAACACCATATATTTT.

This clonotype was seen ten or more times. The chain is built from TRBV20-1 and TRBJ1-5; TRBD1 matches 7 bases. CDR3 length: 15 amino acids. V shed 6 bases, J shed 3 bases, and the junction held 11 bases outside the gene matches. Germline CDR1 and CDR2: DFQATT and SNEGSKA (reference sequence). The CDR3 reads CSAPLNRGDNQPQHF. The CDR3 DNA reads TGCAGTGCACCACTCAACAGGGGCGACAATCAGCCCCAGCATTTT.

The chain employs TRBV19 and TRBJ1-1, with no clear D. V lost 5 bases, J lost 5 bases, and 15 bases lay in between. CDR3 length: 14 amino acids. Germline V gives CDR1 LNHDA, CDR2 SQIVND (reference sequence). The CDR3 DNA follows: TGTGCCAGTAGTGCCGGGCGATTAGGGACTGAAGCTTTCTTT. Its translation is CASSAGRLGTEAFF.

This clonotype was recorded many times. The gene calls are TRBV12-3 or TRBV12-4 and TRBJ1-2, with D perhaps matching TRBD1 (5 bases). There are 14 residues in the CDR3. The ends were cut back, 1 base at V and 5 bases at J, with 11 bases in the middle. This chain's CDR3 is CASSLGPGRYGYTF. CDR3 DNA: TGTGCCAGCAGTTTAGGTCCGGGGCGGTATGGCTACACCTTC.

This clonotype was picked up many times. V is TRBV6-5 and J is TRBJ1-1, with 7 bases that match TRBD1. The V segment lost 2 bases and the J segment 4 bases; nucleotides outside the gene matches: 4. This CDR3 contains 14 residues. CDR1 MNHEY and CDR2 SVGAGI come from the germline V gene. The CDR3 DNA is TGTGCCAGCAGTTACAGACAGGGTAGCACTGAAGCTTTCTTT. It is translated as CASSYRQGSTEAFF.

This clonotype was found many times. The CDR3 DNA is TGTGCCAGCAGCCGGCGGACCGATTCTTATGGCTACACCTTC. The encoded protein is CASSRRTDSYGYTF. The chain has TRBV5-5 and TRBJ1-2; D gene ambiguous. Trimming removed 4 bases at V and 5 bases at J, with 15 bases between. Germline CDR1 reads SGHKS; CDR2 reads YYEKEE (reference sequence). The CDR3 has 14 residues.

The V gene is TRBV6-1, the J gene TRBJ2-2; no definite D call. This CDR3 contains 14 residues. CDR1 is MNHNS and CDR2 is SASEGT in the germline V gene. Trimming left V 10 bases short and J 6 bases short, with 18 bases between. Here the CDR3 DNA reads TGTGCCACCCGAATGAGTAAGGGATCCGGGGAGCTGTTTTTT. It translates to CATRMSKGSGELFF.

Details on this clonotype: It may be a read error: a sequence one base away is much more abundant. This chain connects TRBV19 to TRBJ1-1; TRBD1 is a possible D gene (5 bases). From germline, CDR1 is LNHDA and CDR2 SQIVND (reference sequence). The CDR3 sequence is 13 residues long. As DNA, the CDR3 is TGTTCCAGTAGTAGGGACCTGGACACTGAAGCTTTCTTT. Its translation is CSSSRDLDTEAFF.

This clonotype was seen ten or more times. Lacking the conserved final phenylalanine or tryptophan, this CDR3 likely reflects a read error. The chain employs TRBV20-1 and TRBJ1-1, with D uncertain. This CDR3 spans 12 amino acids. Germline lookup yields CDR1 DFQATT and CDR2 SNEGSKA (reference sequence). V lost 6 bases and J 1 base, leaving 9 bases between the germline ends. In DNA form, the CDR3 reads TGCAGTGCGAGTGCAGGGAACACTGAAGCTTTCCTT. Translated, it gives CSASAGNTEAFL.

V is TRBV20-1 and J is TRBJ2-5, with no clear D. V lost 3 bases and J lost 5, with 16 bases in between. There are 14 residues in the CDR3. The germline CDR1 and CDR2 sequences are DFQATT and SNEGSKA (reference sequence). The CDR3: CSASGSSATETQYF. The CDR3 DNA reads as TGCAGTGCTAGTGGGTCCAGCGCAACGGAGACCCAGTACTTC.

This chain joins TRBV6-1 and TRBJ2-7, with TRBD2 matching 7 bases. The CDR3 consists of 13 residues. Germline CDR1 and CDR2: MNHNS and SASEGT. After removal of 5 bases from V and 6 bases from J, the junction contained 7 bases not matched to a gene. As DNA, the CDR3 is TGTGCCAGCAGTCCGGGACTACCCCTCGAGCAGTACTTC. Translation gives CASSPGLPLEQYF.

The table lists this clonotype with many counts. The CDR3 DNA sequence: TGTGCCAGCAGCCCACAGGGGGCATCCTACGAGCAGTACTTC. This sequence encodes CASSPQGASYEQYF. V usage is TRBV7-9 and J usage is TRBJ2-7; TRBD1 agrees at 9 bases. With V trimmed by 5 bases and J by 1 base, 3 bases remained unmatched. The germline CDR1 and CDR2 sequences are SEHNR and FQNEAQ (reference sequence). The CDR3 sequence is 14 residues long.

This clonotype was seen only a few times. In DNA form, the CDR3 reads TGTGCCAGCAGTGAAAGGGACAGGGTTTTTTCACCCCTCCACTTT. Residues: CASSERDRVFSPLHF. The gene calls are TRBV2 and TRBJ1-6; 9 bases line up with TRBD1. This CDR3 contains 15 residues. The trim removed 2 bases at V and 9 bases at J, leaving 5 bases unmatched. The germline V gene encodes CDR1 SNHLY and CDR2 FYNNEI.